Below are 14 T cell receptor beta chains sequenced from a single sample in a study of cytomegalovirus exposure and HLA in healthy donors (dated by TCRdb to 2017 to 2019). The library relied on the immunoSEQ multiplex PCR assay. Entries here come from immuneACCESS through TCRdb and include only in-frame sequences with V and J called. Some clones fail to appear in such tables; in the studies checked, an unresolved V gene covers under half of the shortfall, and the cause of the remainder is unknown. This sample comprises 130,000 or so clones, 85% to 90% of them detected only once. The ten largest clones represent under 2.5% of the sample. The source material was PBMCs. The receptors derive from a woman aged 25 to 39 in good health and CMV-seronegative.

The chain employs TRBV11-1 and TRBJ2-7; 7 bases agree with TRBD1. The CDR3 sequence is 16 residues long. Germline-derived CDR1 and CDR2 are SGHAT and FQDESV (reference sequence). Germline trimming cut 3 bases from V and 0 bases from J; bases unmatched to any gene: 8. The CDR3 bases are TGTGCCAGCAGCTTCGCGACAGGGTCCATCTCCTACGAGCAGTACTTC. This encodes CASSFATGSISYEQYF.

V and J are TRBV27 and TRBJ1-5; 10 positions agree with TRBD1. Trimming at V came to 5 bases and at J to 3 bases, leaving 10 bases not matched to a gene. This CDR3 contains 17 residues. From germline, CDR1 is MNHEY and CDR2 SMNVEV (reference sequence). CDR3 nucleotide sequence: TGTGCCAGCAGTCCGCGGGACAGGGGTCTAACCAATCAGCCCCAGCATTTT. Its translation is CASSPRDRGLTNQPQHF.

V gene TRBV27 combines with J gene TRBJ2-1; possible D gene TRBD2, 5 bases. CDR3 size: 13 residues. Germline CDR1 is MNHEY and CDR2 is SMNVEV (reference sequence). V was clipped by 5 bases and J by 13 bases, with 18 bases between them. CDR3 in DNA: TGTGCCAGCAGTCCCCAGAACGGAGGTGAACAGTTCTTC. Its translation is CASSPQNGGEQFF.

V and J are TRBV7-9 and TRBJ2-7; D is possibly TRBD1 (6 bases). V was trimmed by 8 bases and J by 0 bases, leaving 14 bases between them. CDR3 size: 14 residues. Per the germline V gene, CDR1 is SEHNR and CDR2 is FQNEAQ (reference sequence). The CDR3 reads CASGSRGSSYEQYF. The CDR3, as DNA: TGTGCCAGCGGAAGTAGGGGGAGCTCCTACGAGCAGTACTTC.

The rearrangement joins TRBV5-4 to TRBJ2-1; 9 bases align to TRBD2. Germline CDR1 reads SGHNT; CDR2 reads YYREEE (reference sequence). This CDR3 comprises 15 residues. V shed 4 bases, J shed 6 bases, and the junction held 8 bases outside the gene matches. The CDR3 loop reads CASSLGGGEINEQFF. DNA of the CDR3: TGTGCCAGCAGCCTGGGCGGGGGGGAAATCAATGAGCAGTTCTTC. Combining the CDR3 with reference TRBV5-4 and TRBJ2-1 gives the whole variable domain ETGVTQSPTHLIKTRGQQVTLRCSSQSGHNTVSWYQQALGQGPQFIFQYYREEENGRGNFPPRFSGLQFPNYSSELNVNALELDDSALYLCASSLGGGEINEQFFGPGTRLTVL.

The rearrangement joins TRBV14 to TRBJ2-1, with a weak D call TRBD2 (6 bases). In germline, CDR1 is SGHDN, CDR2 FVKESK. The CDR3 runs 17 residues. V was cut by 3 bases and J by 2 bases, with 17 bases left in between. This CDR3 is CASSQFRGSNPYNEQFF. The DNA of the CDR3 is TGTGCCAGCAGCCAGTTCCGGGGGAGTAATCCCTACAATGAGCAGTTCTTC.

The chain combines TRBV10-2 with TRBJ1-1, with TRBD1 as a possible D gene (5 bases). V was cut by 6 bases and J by 1 base, with 15 bases left in between. The CDR3 extends over 15 amino acids. Looked up from germline, CDR1 is WSHSY and CDR2 is SAAADI. CDR3 sequence reads: CASSGGRLANTEAFF. The CDR3 DNA is TGCGCCAGCAGCGGGGGGAGGTTGGCGAACACTGAAGCTTTCTTT.

The chain joins TRBV29-1 to TRBJ2-7; D might be TRBD1 (6 bases). V was clipped by 0 bases and J by 5 bases, with 8 bases between them. The V gene's germline CDR1 is SQVTM and CDR2 ANQGSEA. The CDR3 spans 12 residues. CDR3 sequence reads: CSVEDRGHEQYF. CDR3 bases: TGCAGCGTTGAAGACAGGGGCCACGAGCAGTACTTC.

This clone is a singleton in its sample. The V gene is TRBV4-3, the J gene TRBJ2-3; the D gene is possibly TRBD2 (6 bases). CDR3 length: 13 amino acids. CDR1 is LGHNA, CDR2 YSLEER, per germline. V lost 3 bases and J 3 bases, leaving 7 bases between the germline ends. CDR3 DNA sequence: TGCGCCAGCAGCCAGGACTATACAGATACGCAGTATTTT. It specifies CASSQDYTDTQYF.

The chain uses TRBV2 and TRBJ2-7, with 13 bases identical to TRBD2. The germline V gene has CDR1 SNHLY and CDR2 FYNNEI. CDR3 length: 14 residues. V dropped 6 bases and J dropped 2; count of bases not matched to a gene: 1. CDR3 in amino acids: CASRTSGGTYEQYF. The CDR3 DNA reads TGTGCCAGCAGGACTAGCGGGGGGACCTACGAGCAGTACTTC.

The rearrangement uses TRBV18 and TRBJ2-3; 10 bases fit TRBD2. The V segment lost 0 bases and the J segment 4 bases; nucleotides outside the gene matches: 4. Germline CDR1 is KGHSH and CDR2 is LQKENI. CDR3 length equals 16 residues. The CDR3: CASSPPWLAGADTQYF. The CDR3 DNA sequence: TGTGCCAGCTCACCACCCTGGCTAGCGGGGGCAGATACGCAGTATTTT.

V and J are TRBV29-1 and TRBJ2-3, with D possibly matching TRBD2 (5 bases). Per the germline V gene, CDR1 is SQVTM and CDR2 is ANQGSEA. V lost 7 bases and J 8 bases, leaving 25 bases between the germline ends. The CDR3 is 15 residues long. The CDR3 region has the DNA TGCAGCGCCCACCGGGCGGGCAGACCTCGGGGTACGCAGTATTTT. Its protein product is CSAHRAGRPRGTQYF.

This clone has more than one count but fewer than ten. The chain combines TRBV4-2 with TRBJ1-4; D may be TRBD1 (6 bases). The germline V gene has CDR1 LGHNA and CDR2 YNFKEQ. This CDR3 contains 14 residues. V was cut by 1 base and J by 10 bases, with 13 bases left in between. The CDR3 protein is CASSQGGQGGKLFF. The DNA for the CDR3 is TGTGCCAGCAGCCAAGGGGGCCAAGGGGGAAAACTGTTTTTT.

The sample holds one count of this clone. The sample has other DNA sequences that encode this CDR3 too. J is TRBJ2-2 and V is TRBV5-1, with 10 bases identical to TRBD2. With 0 bases clipped from V and 4 bases from J, the junction kept 3 bases outside the gene matches. CDR1 is SGHRS and CDR2 is YFSETQ in the germline V gene. The CDR3 contains 16 residues. The CDR3 DNA sequence: TGCGCCAGCAGCTTGGTAGCTAGCGGGGGCACCGGGGAGCTGTTTTTT. This sequence encodes CASSLVASGGTGELFF. Full variable domain (rest looked up from reference TRBV5-1 and TRBJ2-2): KAGVTQTPRYLIKTRGQQVTLSCSPISGHRSVSWYQQTPGQGLQFLFEYFSETQRNKGNFPGRFSGRQFSNSRSEMNVSTLELGDSALYLCASSLVASGGTGELFFGEGSRLTVL.